The 23 T cell receptor beta chains below come from one sample, sequenced in a study of blood T cells in healthy people across ages. Alongside a J-beta primer mix, a sample-barcoded 5' primer served in a second PCR lasting about 7 to 11 cycles. TCRdb processed the 5' RACE reads anew with MiXCR; each CDR3 protein has one entry. The sample carries roughly 700,000 distinct CDR3 sequences, around 49% recorded once. Sequenced sample: blood. The source of these receptors is an older woman in good health.

This clonotype was found a few times. The chain has TRBV20-1 and TRBJ2-2, with no clear D. Trimming stripped 0 bases from V and 5 bases from J, with 4 bases between. CDR3 length equals 12 residues. Germline V gene lookup returns CDR1 DFQATT and CDR2 SNEGSKA (reference sequence). In DNA form, the CDR3 reads TGCAGTGCTAGAGAGTATACCGGGGAGCTGTTTTTT. This gives the protein CSAREYTGELFF.

This clonotype has more than one count but fewer than ten. V usage is TRBV29-1 and J usage is TRBJ1-1; no reliable D call. V lost 4 bases and J lost 1, with 7 bases in between. This CDR3 has 12 amino acids. CDR1 is SQVTM, CDR2 ANQGSEA, per germline. CDR3 sequence reads: CSVGLGNTEAFF. The CDR3 DNA reads as TGCAGCGTTGGACTAGGGAACACTGAAGCTTTCTTT.

Here the CDR3 DNA reads TGTGCCAGCTCACGATACGGGGAATACAATGAGCAGTTCTTC. Translation: CASSRYGEYNEQFF. V gene TRBV18 combines with J gene TRBJ2-1; maybe TRBD2 (5 bases). V lost 4 bases and J 4 bases, leaving 11 bases between the germline ends. The CDR3 covers 14 residues. Germline CDR1 KGHSH, CDR2 LQKENI.

This clonotype showed up just a few times. This chain joins TRBV6-4 and TRBJ1-2; perhaps TRBD1 as D (5 bases). The CDR3 is 13 residues long. Trimming shortened V by 1 base and J by 8 bases, and 11 bases separated the two germline ends. Germline V gene data show CDR1 as MRHNA and CDR2 as SNTAGT. CDR3 loop: CASSDWQGRGYTF. The CDR3 nucleotides read TGTGCCAGCAGTGACTGGCAGGGCCGCGGCTACACCTTC.

This clonotype appeared many times. The chain employs TRBV7-2 and TRBJ1-2; the D is unclear. Trimming removed 1 base at V and 1 base at J, with 4 bases between. The germline V gene encodes CDR1 SGHTA and CDR2 FQGNSA. The CDR3 runs 13 residues. CDR3 DNA: TGTGCCAGCAGCTTAGACAATAACTATGGCTACACCTTC. It translates to CASSLDNNYGYTF. Combining the CDR3 with reference TRBV7-2 and TRBJ1-2 gives the whole variable domain GAGVSQSPSNKVTEKGKDVELRCDPISGHTALYWYRQSLGQGLEFLIYFQGNSAPDKSGLPSDRFSAERTGGSVSTLTIQRTQQEDSAVYLCASSLDNNYGYTFGSGTRLTVV.

This clonotype was counted between two and nine times. The gene calls are TRBV20-1 and TRBJ2-5; 8 bases fit TRBD2. The length of the CDR3 is 15 residues. The J segment lost 4 bases and the V segment lost 6 bases, leaving 13 bases of the junction unmatched. Germline CDR1 DFQATT, CDR2 SNEGSKA (reference sequence). The CDR3: CSAQIAGLDIETQYF. CDR3 nucleotides: TGCAGTGCCCAAATAGCGGGACTAGATATAGAGACCCAGTACTTC.

Ten or more counts support this clonotype. This may arise from a read error, as a much more abundant clone is one base away. The rearrangement links TRBV4-3 to TRBJ2-1; no clear D. Germline lookup yields CDR1 LGHNA and CDR2 YSLEER. The CDR3 loop spans 17 amino acids. Trimming removed 0 bases at V and 0 bases at J, with 12 bases between. CDR3 protein: CASSQELGCSSYNEQFF. CDR3 sequence (DNA): TGCGCCAGCAGCCAAGAGCTGGGCTGTAGCTCCTACAATGAGCAGTTCTTC.

This clonotype appeared a few times. V is TRBV7-9 and J is TRBJ2-1; TRBD2 matches 12 bases. Germline V gene data show CDR1 as SEHNR and CDR2 as FQNEAQ (reference sequence). There are 16 residues in the CDR3. The trim removed 3 bases at V and 13 bases at J, leaving 13 bases unmatched. Here the CDR3 reads CASSFPLAGGRETQFF. CDR3 in DNA: TGTGCCAGCAGCTTTCCTCTAGCGGGAGGGCGCGAGACCCAGTTCTTC.

The V call is TRBV6-6, the J call TRBJ1-6; no firm D call. The V gene's germline CDR1 is MNHNY and CDR2 SVGAGI (reference sequence). Trimming left V 0 bases short and J 8 bases short, with 11 bases between. CDR3 length: 15 amino acids. In DNA, the CDR3 is TGTGCCAGCAGTTACTCGCCCGGGATCGATTCACCCCTCCACTTT. Translation gives CASSYSPGIDSPLHF.

The chain carries TRBV10-3 and TRBJ2-3, with no clear D. V lost 2 bases, J lost 2 bases, and 8 bases lay in between. Germline assignment: CDR1 ENHRY and CDR2 SYGVKD. The CDR3 extends over 14 amino acids. In DNA form, the CDR3 reads TGTGCCATCAGTGAGAGAGAGCACACAGATACGCAGTATTTT. It codes for CAISEREHTDTQYF.

This clonotype was seen more than once but under ten times. This sequence joins TRBV7-2 and TRBJ2-1; 7 bases are a match to TRBD2. Germline CDR1 SGHTA, CDR2 FQGNSA. The J segment lost 6 bases and the V segment lost 4 bases, leaving 9 bases of the junction unmatched. CDR3 size: 15 residues. The CDR3 nucleotides read TGTGCCAGCAGCTCAGCTTGGGGAGGGGTCAATGAGCAGTTCTTC. Encoded protein: CASSSAWGGVNEQFF.

The rearrangement uses TRBV29-1 and TRBJ1-1, with D uncertain. The germline V gene encodes CDR1 SQVTM and CDR2 ANQGSEA. V lost 0 bases to trimming and J lost 0 bases, with 11 bases between them. The CDR3 totals 15 residues. The CDR3 sequence: CSVEDFRRMNTEAFF. CDR3 in DNA: TGCAGCGTTGAAGATTTTCGGCGGATGAACACTGAAGCTTTCTTT.

V gene TRBV5-1 combines with J gene TRBJ2-2; D remains ambiguous. The CDR3 totals 15 residues. Trimming pared 0 bases from V and 5 bases from J, leaving 11 bases between. Per germline, CDR1 SGHRS and CDR2 YFSETQ. As DNA, the CDR3 is TGCGCCAGCAGCTTGGAGTCGGGTGGTACCGGGGAGCTGTTTTTT. Its protein product is CASSLESGGTGELFF.

V and J are TRBV7-2 and TRBJ2-7; 14 bases fit TRBD2. The CDR3 extends over 18 amino acids. J was trimmed by 4 bases and V by 0 bases; bases with no gene match: 8. Per the germline V gene, CDR1 is SGHTA and CDR2 is FQGNSA. This CDR3 is CASSLALGLAGGGYEQYF. The CDR3 coding sequence is TGTGCCAGCAGCTTAGCGCTCGGACTAGCGGGAGGTGGGTACGAGCAGTACTTC.

CDR3 in amino acids: CASSQETSGGLNWANEQYF. CDR3 DNA sequence: TGCGCCAGCAGCCAAGAGACTAGCGGGGGGCTAAATTGGGCCAATGAGCAGTACTTC. The gene calls are TRBV4-3 and TRBJ2-5; 13 bases match TRBD2. The CDR3 runs to 19 residues. With 0 bases clipped from V and 11 bases from J, the junction kept 18 bases outside the gene matches. Germline V gene sequence: CDR1 LGHNA, CDR2 YSLEER.

This chain uses TRBV7-6 with TRBJ2-7, with D tentatively TRBD2 (6 bases). Per germline, CDR1 SGHVS and CDR2 FNYEAQ. V gave up 4 bases and J gave up 5 bases, with 9 bases separating them. The CDR3 consists of 12 residues. This CDR3 reads CASSSTSNEQYF. CDR3 DNA sequence: TGTGCCAGCAGCTCGACTAGTAACGAGCAGTACTTC.

This clonotype was observed a single time. V usage is TRBV9 and J usage is TRBJ2-1; 7 nucleotides line up with TRBD2. With 2 bases clipped from V and 3 bases from J, the junction kept 8 bases outside the gene matches. The length of the CDR3 is 16 residues. The germline V gene has CDR1 SGDLS and CDR2 YYNGEE. The CDR3 loop is CASSVGGRASYNEQFF. CDR3 in DNA: TGTGCCAGCAGCGTGGGAGGGAGGGCTAGCTACAATGAGCAGTTCTTC.

This clonotype appeared a few times. This chain uses TRBV21-1 with TRBJ2-7; the table names TRBD1, a call not compared with the DNA. TRBV21-1 is shown as a pseudogene. The CDR3 has 13 residues. CDR3 sequence: CASSTRQERGQYF. In DNA, the CDR3 is TGTGCCAGCAGCACCCGACAGGAAAGGGGGCAGTACTTC.

This clonotype occurred once. The chain joins TRBV7-2 to TRBJ2-2; TRBD2 aligns across 7 bases. With 6 bases clipped from V and 6 bases from J, the junction kept 4 bases outside the gene matches. Germline values: CDR1 SGHTA, CDR2 FQGNSA. The CDR3 is 13 amino acids. The CDR3: CASRVLAAGELFF. The CDR3 bases are TGTGCCAGCAGAGTTCTAGCGGCCGGGGAGCTGTTTTTT.

This chain joins TRBV29-1 and TRBJ1-4; no clear D. This CDR3 has 12 residues. Germline CDR1 and CDR2: SQVTM and ANQGSEA. The CDR3 coding sequence is TGCACCGTGCGAGGCTCAGACGAAAAACTGTTTTTT. Translation: CTVRGSDEKLFF.

The chain joins TRBV29-1 to TRBJ1-5; tentatively, D is TRBD1 (6 bases). The CDR3 runs to 12 residues. Germline loops: CDR1 SQVTM, CDR2 ANQGSEA. Trimming took off 3 bases at V and 9 bases at J, with 12 bases between the two ends. The CDR3 DNA follows: TGCAGCGTTGACCCAGGGGAGGGGCCCCAGCATTTT. Translation: CSVDPGEGPQHF. The complete variable domain, with remaining parts taken from reference TRBV29-1 and TRBJ1-5, reads SAVISQKPSRDICQRGTSLTIQCQVDSQVTMMFWYRQQPGQSLTLIATANQGSEATYESGFVIDKFPISRPNLTFSTLTVSNMSPEDSSIYLCSVDPGEGPQHFGDGTRLSIL.

The chain couples TRBV20-1 to TRBJ1-5, with TRBD1 as a possible D gene (5 bases). Germline V CDR1 and CDR2: DFQATT, SNEGSKA (reference sequence). This CDR3 has 13 amino acids. V dropped 3 bases and J dropped 4 bases, with 10 bases sitting between them. The CDR3 sequence: CSASRAANQPQHF. The CDR3 coding sequence is TGCAGTGCTAGCAGGGCTGCGAATCAGCCCCAGCATTTT.

CDR3 amino acids: CASSQDRREGFNEQYF. For the CDR3, the DNA is TGTGCCAGCAGCCAAGATCGGAGGGAGGGGTTCAATGAGCAGTACTTC. The chain recombines TRBV4-2 with TRBJ2-5; 7 bases align to TRBD2. This CDR3 is 16 amino acids long. Germline trimming cut 0 bases from V and 11 bases from J; bases unmatched to any gene: 15. In germline, CDR1 is LGHNA, CDR2 YNFKEQ.